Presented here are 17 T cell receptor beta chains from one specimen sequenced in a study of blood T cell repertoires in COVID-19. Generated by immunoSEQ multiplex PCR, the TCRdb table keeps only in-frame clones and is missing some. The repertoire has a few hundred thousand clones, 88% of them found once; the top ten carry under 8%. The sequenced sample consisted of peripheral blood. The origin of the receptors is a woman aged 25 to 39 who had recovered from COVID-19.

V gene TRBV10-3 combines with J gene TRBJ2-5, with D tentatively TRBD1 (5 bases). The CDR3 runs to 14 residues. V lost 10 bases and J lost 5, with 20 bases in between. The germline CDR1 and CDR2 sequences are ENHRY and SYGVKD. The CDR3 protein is CASKAGGAGETQYF. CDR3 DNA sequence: TGTGCCAGCAAAGCCGGTGGGGCCGGGGAGACCCAGTACTTC.

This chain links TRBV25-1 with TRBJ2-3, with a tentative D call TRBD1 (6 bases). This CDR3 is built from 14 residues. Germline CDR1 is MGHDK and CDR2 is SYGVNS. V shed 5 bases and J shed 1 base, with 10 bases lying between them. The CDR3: CASSPGAGTDTQYF. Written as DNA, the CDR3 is TGTGCCAGCAGTCCAGGGGCTGGCACAGATACGCAGTATTTT.

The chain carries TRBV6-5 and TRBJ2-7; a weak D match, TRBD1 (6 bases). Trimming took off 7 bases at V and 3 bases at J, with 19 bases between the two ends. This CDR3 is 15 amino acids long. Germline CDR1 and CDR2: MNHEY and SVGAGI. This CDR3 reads CASKRPRDNDYEQYF. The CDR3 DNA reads TGTGCCAGCAAACGCCCCCGGGACAACGACTACGAGCAGTACTTC.

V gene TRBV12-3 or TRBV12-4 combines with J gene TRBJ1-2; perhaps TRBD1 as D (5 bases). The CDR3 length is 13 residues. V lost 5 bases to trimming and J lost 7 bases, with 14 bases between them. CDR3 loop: CASSLGLAGGYTF. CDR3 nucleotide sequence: TGTGCCAGCAGTCTGGGACTGGCGGGTGGCTACACCTTC.

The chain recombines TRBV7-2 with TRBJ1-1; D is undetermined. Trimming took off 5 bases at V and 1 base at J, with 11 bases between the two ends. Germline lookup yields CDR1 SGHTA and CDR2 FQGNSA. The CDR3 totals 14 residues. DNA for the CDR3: TGTGCCAGCAGCCCTCGGCGGAGGAACACTGAAGCTTTCTTT. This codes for CASSPRRRNTEAFF.

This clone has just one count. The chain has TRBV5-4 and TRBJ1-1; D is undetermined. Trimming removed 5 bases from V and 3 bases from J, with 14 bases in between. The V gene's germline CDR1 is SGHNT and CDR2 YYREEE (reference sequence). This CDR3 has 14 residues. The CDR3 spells CASSSVPSDTEAFF. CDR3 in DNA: TGTGCCAGCAGTTCAGTCCCGAGCGACACTGAAGCTTTCTTT.

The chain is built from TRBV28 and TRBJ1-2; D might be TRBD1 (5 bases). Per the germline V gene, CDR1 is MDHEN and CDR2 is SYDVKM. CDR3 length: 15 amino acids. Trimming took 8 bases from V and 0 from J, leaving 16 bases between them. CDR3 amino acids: CASEGVGPANYGYTF. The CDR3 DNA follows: TGTGCCAGCGAAGGTGTGGGGCCAGCTAACTATGGCTACACCTTC.

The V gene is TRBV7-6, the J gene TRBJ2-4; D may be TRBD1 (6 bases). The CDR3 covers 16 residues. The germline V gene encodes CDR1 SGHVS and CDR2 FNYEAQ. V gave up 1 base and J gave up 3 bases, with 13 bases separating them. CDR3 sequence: CASSLEPGAGKNIQYF. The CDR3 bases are TGTGCCAGCAGCTTAGAGCCAGGGGCTGGCAAAAACATTCAGTACTTC.

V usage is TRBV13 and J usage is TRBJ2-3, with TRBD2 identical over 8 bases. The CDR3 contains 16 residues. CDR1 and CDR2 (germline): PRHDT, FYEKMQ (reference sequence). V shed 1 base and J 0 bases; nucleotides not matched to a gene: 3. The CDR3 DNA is TGTGCCAGCAGCTTAGTGCGGGGGGACAGCACAGATACGCAGTATTTT. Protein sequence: CASSLVRGDSTDTQYF.

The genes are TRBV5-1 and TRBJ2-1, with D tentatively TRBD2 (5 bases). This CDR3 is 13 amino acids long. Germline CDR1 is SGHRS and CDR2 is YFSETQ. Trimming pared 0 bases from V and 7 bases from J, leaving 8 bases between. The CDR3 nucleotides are TGCGCCAGCAGCTTGGGTCGGGGAAATGAGCAGTTCTTC. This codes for CASSLGRGNEQFF.

CDR3 in amino acids: CASSFGTGLVAFF. In DNA, the CDR3 is TGTGCCAGCAGTTTTGGGACAGGGCTTGTGGCTTTCTTT. This chain links TRBV28 with TRBJ1-1, with 9 bases lining up with TRBD1. V lost 3 bases and J lost 11; bases outside the gene matches: 7. This CDR3 has 13 amino acids. CDR1 MDHEN and CDR2 SYDVKM come from the germline V gene. The whole variable domain, filled in from reference TRBV28 and TRBJ1-1, reads DVKVTQSSRYLVKRTGEKVFLECVQDMDHENMFWYRQDPGLGLRLIYFSYDVKMKEKGDIPEGYSVSREKKERFSLILESASTNQTSMYLCASSFGTGLVAFFGQGTRLTVV.

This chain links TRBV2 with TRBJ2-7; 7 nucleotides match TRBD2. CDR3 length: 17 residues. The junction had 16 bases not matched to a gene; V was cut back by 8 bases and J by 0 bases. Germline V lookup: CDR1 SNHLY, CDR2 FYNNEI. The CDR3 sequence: CASQWGLAGGISYEQYF. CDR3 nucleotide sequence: TGTGCCAGCCAGTGGGGGTTAGCGGGTGGAATCTCCTACGAGCAGTACTTC.

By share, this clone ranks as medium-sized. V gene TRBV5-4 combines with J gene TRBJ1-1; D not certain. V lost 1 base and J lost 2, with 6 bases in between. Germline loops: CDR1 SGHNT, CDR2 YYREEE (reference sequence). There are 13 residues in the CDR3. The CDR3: CASSLTPNTEAFF. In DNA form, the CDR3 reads TGTGCCAGCAGCTTGACACCTAACACTGAAGCTTTCTTT.

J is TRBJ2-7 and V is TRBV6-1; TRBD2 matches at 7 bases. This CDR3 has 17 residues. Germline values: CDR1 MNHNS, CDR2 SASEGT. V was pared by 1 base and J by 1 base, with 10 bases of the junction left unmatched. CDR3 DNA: TGTGCCAGCAGTGAAGAGGGCGGGGGTCCCTGGTCCTACGAGCAGTACTTC. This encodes CASSEEGGGPWSYEQYF.

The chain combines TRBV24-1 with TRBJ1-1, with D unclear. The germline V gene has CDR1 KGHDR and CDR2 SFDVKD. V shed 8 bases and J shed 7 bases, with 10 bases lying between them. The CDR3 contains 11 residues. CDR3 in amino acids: CATMRDDEAFF. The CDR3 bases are TGTGCCACCATGCGGGATGATGAAGCTTTCTTT.

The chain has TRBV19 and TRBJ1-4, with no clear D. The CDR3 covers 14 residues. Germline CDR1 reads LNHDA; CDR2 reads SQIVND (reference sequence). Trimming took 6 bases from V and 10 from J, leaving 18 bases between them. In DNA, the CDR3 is TGTGCCAGTAGCAGGCAGTTTGAATCCGGAAAACTGTTTTTT. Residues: CASSRQFESGKLFF.

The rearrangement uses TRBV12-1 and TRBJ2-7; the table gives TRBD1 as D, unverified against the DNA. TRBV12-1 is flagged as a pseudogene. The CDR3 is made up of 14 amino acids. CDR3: CASVGAGPSYEQYF. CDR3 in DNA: TGTGCCAGCGTTGGGGCAGGGCCGAGCTACGAGCAGTACTTC.